The T cell receptor beta chain under discussion was sequenced for a study of Ad26.COV2.S vaccination and SARS-CoV-2 variants. In the study overall: Donor got 5x10^10 or 1x10^11 viral particles of Ad26.COV2.S.

Stated treatment: around 19 received Ad26.COV2.S at low or high dose, single or two shots; about 5 received placebo; per-sample allocation not given. Sampling took place 63 days after the first vaccine or placebo injection. The germline V gene encodes CDR1 SGHRS and CDR2 YFSETQ. V was clipped by 0 bases and J by 2 bases, with 9 bases between them. The CDR3 runs 15 residues. Only in-frame clones appear in the TCRdb table, and some are missing; sequencing was by immunoSEQ multiplex PCR. The profile covers around 320,000 clones, with 80% to 90% appearing a single time and 3.4% taken by the ten largest. The sequencing used peripheral blood, collected in a trial of Ad26.COV2.S vaccine versus placebo. V usage is TRBV5-1 and J usage is TRBJ2-1; no firm D call. The receptor was isolated from a person aged 18 to 65 who received the Ad26.COV2.S COVID-19 vaccine or a placebo. The CDR3 sequence: CASSLAGSTYNEQFF. CDR3 bases: TGCGCCAGCAGCTTGGCAGGTAGCACCTACAATGAGCAGTTCTTC.